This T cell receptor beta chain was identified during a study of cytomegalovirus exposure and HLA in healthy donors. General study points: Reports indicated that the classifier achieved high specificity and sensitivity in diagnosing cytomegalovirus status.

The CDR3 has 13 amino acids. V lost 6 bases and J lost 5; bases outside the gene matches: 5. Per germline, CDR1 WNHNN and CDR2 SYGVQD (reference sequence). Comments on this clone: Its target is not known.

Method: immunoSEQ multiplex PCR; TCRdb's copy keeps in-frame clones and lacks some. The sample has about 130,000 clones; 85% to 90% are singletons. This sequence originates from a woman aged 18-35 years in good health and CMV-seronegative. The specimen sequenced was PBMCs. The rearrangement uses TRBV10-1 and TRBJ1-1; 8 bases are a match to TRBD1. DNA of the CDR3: TGCGCCAGCAGAGGACAGGGAGGGACTGAAGCTTTCTTT. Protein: CASRGQGGTEAFF.